This T cell receptor (beta chain) was captured in a study of blood T cell repertoires in COVID-19. In the original workflow: Reference gene primer amplification gave estimated nucleated cell counts. Repertoires were generated with immunoSEQ multiplex PCR, while TCRdb's copy carries only in-frame clones and drops some. V, J and clone size reflect that table, while D and trimming were determined from the DNA. The data show some 77,000 clones, about four fifths seen once. The CDR3 runs to 14 residues. Trimming removed 4 bases at V and 1 base at J, with 10 bases between. Germline V lookup: CDR1 MNHNY, CDR2 SVGAGI (reference sequence).

Sequences were obtained from peripheral blood. The receptor's source is a woman aged 70-85 years with acute or convalescent COVID-19. The rearrangement uses TRBV6-6 and TRBJ1-2, with no clear D. The CDR3 bases are TGTGCCAGCAGTTTCCAGGCGTATAACTATGGCTACACCTTC. It codes for CASSFQAYNYGYTF.